This TCR beta chain was captured in a study of cytomegalovirus exposure and HLA in healthy donors. About the research overall: Of the donors genotyped, several hundred in all, 75% to 90% fell in the Caucasian-associated ancestry cluster. Points from the study as a whole: CMV serostatus stood as the only immune exposure information on hand. In an earlier analysis, most TCR beta V segments were productive about 87% or about 30% of the time.

PCR involved 60 Vbeta and 13 Jbeta primers. Data came from immunoSEQ multiplex PCR; TCRdb stores just in-frame clones and leaves some out. The sample contains 90,000 to 130,000 clones, around 85% of which appear only once. V lost 0 bases and J lost 8; bases outside the gene matches: 9. The CDR3 length is 15 residues. Germline values: CDR1 LNHNV, CDR2 YYDKDF (reference sequence). Of note for this clone: Its cognate antigen is unknown.

The sequenced sample was PBMCs. This clonotype was sampled from a man in his forties in good health and CMV-seronegative. The chain has TRBV15 and TRBJ1-2, with 7 bases aligning to TRBD1. The CDR3 nucleotides read TGTGCCACCAGCAGAGATGTAGGGCAGGGGGACGGCTACACCTTC. Its translation is CATSRDVGQGDGYTF.